The 17 T cell receptor beta chains below were found in one sample sequenced in a study of shared clonotypes between healthy human individuals. Profiling relied on immunoSEQ multiplex PCR, and the TCRdb table lists in-frame clones only, not all of them. The sample shows about 1.1 million clones, about 80% of them seen only once. The sequenced sample consisted of memory CD4+ T cells from PBMCs. Subset given: CD45RA-negative fraction. All receptors derive from a man aged 18 to 30 in good health. Some clones in this sample may be carry-over from other donors' samples.

The V call is TRBV19, the J call TRBJ2-4, with a possible D match to TRBD2 (6 bases). The germline gives CDR1 LNHDA, CDR2 SQIVND (reference sequence). The CDR3 has 14 residues. V was shortened by 1 base and J by 9 bases, with 13 bases between the two germline ends. In nucleotides, the CDR3 is TGTGCCAGTAGTATAGTCGGGCAGGGAGGCATTCAGTACTTC. This translates into CASSIVGQGGIQYF.

This clone was recorded at least ten times. The chain uses TRBV7-9 and TRBJ2-5; TRBD2 is a possible D gene (6 bases). Germline V lookup: CDR1 SEHNR, CDR2 FQNEAQ (reference sequence). The CDR3 is made up of 13 amino acids. V was cut by 5 bases and J by 4 bases, with 11 bases left in between. CDR3 sequence: CASSRGTLETQYF. The CDR3 DNA sequence: TGTGCCAGCAGCCGCGGGACCCTAGAGACCCAGTACTTC.

This sequence joins TRBV28 and TRBJ1-5, with 7 bases that match TRBD1. V gave up 4 bases and J gave up 3 bases; unmatched junction bases: 12. Germline values: CDR1 MDHEN, CDR2 SYDVKM. This CDR3 is 17 amino acids long. The CDR3 loop reads CASSSGLMGQINQPQHF. CDR3 coding DNA: TGTGCCAGCAGTTCCGGGCTTATGGGACAGATCAATCAGCCCCAGCATTTT.

The chain couples TRBV13 to TRBJ2-1; D call uncertain. Germline assignment: CDR1 PRHDT and CDR2 FYEKMQ (reference sequence). The CDR3 loop spans 13 amino acids. V lost 7 bases and J lost 5, with 12 bases in between. CDR3 sequence: CASKGRRHNEQFF. The DNA of the CDR3 is TGTGCCAGCAAAGGAAGGCGCCACAATGAGCAGTTCTTC.

The chain joins TRBV4-1 to TRBJ1-5; perhaps TRBD1 as D (6 bases). This CDR3 comprises 16 residues. Per the germline V gene, CDR1 is MGHRA and CDR2 is YSYEKL. V lost 4 bases and J 2 bases, leaving 15 bases between the germline ends. CDR3 sequence (DNA): TGCGCCAGCAGCCCCTTCGATGCAGGGGGCAATCAGCCCCAGCATTTT. This translates into CASSPFDAGGNQPQHF.

This chain uses TRBV2 with TRBJ2-5, with D uncertain. Germline V gene lookup returns CDR1 SNHLY and CDR2 FYNNEI. There are 11 residues in the CDR3. V lost 9 bases and J lost 5, with 10 bases in between. As DNA, the CDR3 is TGTGCCAGGACGGTCGGGGAGACCCAGTACTTC. It translates to CARTVGETQYF.

The chain employs TRBV15 and TRBJ2-7; perhaps TRBD2 as D (6 bases). CDR3 length: 15 residues. CDR1 LNHNV and CDR2 YYDKDF come from the germline V gene (reference sequence). The V and J ends lost 3 bases and 6 bases respectively, with 18 bases between them. The CDR3 nucleotides read TGTGCCACCAGCAGTAGAGGACGGGGAGGTGGCGAGCAGTACTTC. Protein: CATSSRGRGGGEQYF.

There are many counts of this clone. The rearrangement uses TRBV15 and TRBJ1-2; TRBD1 is a possible D gene (5 bases). The CDR3 contains 15 residues. V was cut by 0 bases and J by 5 bases, with 13 bases left in between. Per germline, CDR1 LNHNV and CDR2 YYDKDF (reference sequence). CDR3 nucleotides: TGTGCCACCAGCAGAGATACCGGGACTCCATATGGCTACACCTTC. Translation: CATSRDTGTPYGYTF.

This rearrangement joins TRBV18 to TRBJ2-5, with D possibly TRBD2 on 6 matching bases. This CDR3 comprises 15 residues. The germline V and J ends were trimmed by 2 bases and 5 bases, with 15 bases remaining between them. Per the germline V gene, CDR1 is KGHSH and CDR2 is LQKENI. The CDR3 DNA reads TGTGCCAGCTCACCAGGTAGCGGAGATTGGGAGACCCAGTACTTC. Its translation: CASSPGSGDWETQYF. The full variable domain, rest sourced from reference TRBV18 and TRBJ2-5, is NAGVMQNPRHLVRRRGQEARLRCSPMKGHSHVYWYRQLPEEGLKFMVYLQKENIIDESGMPKERFSAEFPKEGPSILRIQQVVRGDSAAYFCASSPGSGDWETQYFGPGTRLLVL.

V usage is TRBV5-1 and J usage is TRBJ2-3; TRBD1 matches at 7 bases. The CDR3 has 13 residues. J gave up 6 bases and V 6 bases, and 7 bases lay outside the gene matches. Germline V lookup: CDR1 SGHRS, CDR2 YFSETQ. CDR3 region: CASTGQVGDTQYF. CDR3 in DNA: TGCGCCAGCACCGGACAGGTGGGGGATACGCAGTATTTT.

The chain combines TRBV28 with TRBJ1-2; D uncertain. The V gene lost 11 bases and the J gene lost 2 bases, with 12 bases spanning the gap. The CDR3 has 12 residues. Germline CDR1 is MDHEN and CDR2 is SYDVKM. DNA of the CDR3: TGTGCCGTGGAGGTTGGGAACTATGGCTACACCTTC. Translated: CAVEVGNYGYTF.

The genes are TRBV6-1 and TRBJ1-1; 8 bases align to TRBD1. The CDR3 has 15 residues. J was trimmed by 2 bases and V by 4 bases; bases with no gene match: 6. Germline CDR1 reads MNHNS; CDR2 reads SASEGT. CDR3 sequence reads: CASSVYGTGNTEAFF. The CDR3 region has the DNA TGTGCCAGCAGTGTCTACGGGACAGGTAACACTGAAGCTTTCTTT.

The chain employs TRBV7-2 and TRBJ2-4; 12 bases align to TRBD2. The germline gives CDR1 SGHTA, CDR2 FQGNSA. V dropped 1 base and J dropped 5; count of bases not matched to a gene: 6. This CDR3 contains 17 residues. In DNA, the CDR3 is TGTGCCAGCAGCTTAGGCCTAGCGGGAGGGCCGCAAAACATTCAGTACTTC. It is translated as CASSLGLAGGPQNIQYF.

The table lists this clone with a few counts. Other nucleotide sequences from this sample produce the same CDR3. The V gene is TRBV6-4, the J gene TRBJ2-3; D is undetermined. The V end was cut by 2 bases, the J end by 1 base, with 7 bases between. The CDR3 covers 14 residues. The germline gives CDR1 MRHNA, CDR2 SNTAGT. The CDR3, as DNA: TGTGCCAGCAGTGACCGTGGGGGCACAGATACGCAGTATTTT. Its protein product is CASSDRGGTDTQYF.

V and J are TRBV27 and TRBJ2-2, with 12 bases aligning to TRBD1. The CDR3 loop spans 17 amino acids. V shed 4 bases, J shed 4 bases, and the junction held 7 bases outside the gene matches. Germline values: CDR1 MNHEY, CDR2 SMNVEV (reference sequence). CDR3 residues: CASSYPGTGGFTGELFF. The CDR3 DNA is TGTGCCAGCAGTTACCCCGGGACAGGGGGCTTCACCGGGGAGCTGTTTTTT.

This clone was counted only a few times. Within the sample, other DNA sequences also encode this same CDR3. The CDR3 nucleotides read TGCGCCAGCAGCCAAGTGGCGGGATCGAACACCGGGGAGCTGTTTTTT. Protein sequence: CASSQVAGSNTGELFF. This chain joins TRBV4-1 and TRBJ2-2, with a tentative D call TRBD2 (6 bases). The germline V gene encodes CDR1 MGHRA and CDR2 YSYEKL. The CDR3 totals 16 residues. The V gene lost 1 base and the J gene lost 0 bases, with 9 bases spanning the gap.

The rearrangement joins TRBV6-1 to TRBJ2-7, with 7 bases matching TRBD1. This CDR3 spans 13 amino acids. Trimming took 8 bases from V and 1 from J; bases not matched to a gene: 5. The germline V gene has CDR1 MNHNS and CDR2 SASEGT. The CDR3 nucleotides read TGTGCCAGCCGGACGACAGGGTCCTACGAGCAGTACTTC. It encodes CASRTTGSYEQYF.